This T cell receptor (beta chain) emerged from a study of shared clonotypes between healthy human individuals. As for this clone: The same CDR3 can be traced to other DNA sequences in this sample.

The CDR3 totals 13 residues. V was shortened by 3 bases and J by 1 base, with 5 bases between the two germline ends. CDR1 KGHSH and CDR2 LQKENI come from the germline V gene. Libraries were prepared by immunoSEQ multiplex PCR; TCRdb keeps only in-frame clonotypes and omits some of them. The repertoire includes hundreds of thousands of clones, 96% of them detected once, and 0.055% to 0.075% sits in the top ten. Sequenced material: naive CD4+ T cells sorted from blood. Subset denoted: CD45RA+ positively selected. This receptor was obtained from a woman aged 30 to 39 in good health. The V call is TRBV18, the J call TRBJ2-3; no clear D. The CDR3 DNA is TGTGCCAGCTCACCCCGGGGCACAGATACGCAGTATTTT. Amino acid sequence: CASSPRGTDTQYF.